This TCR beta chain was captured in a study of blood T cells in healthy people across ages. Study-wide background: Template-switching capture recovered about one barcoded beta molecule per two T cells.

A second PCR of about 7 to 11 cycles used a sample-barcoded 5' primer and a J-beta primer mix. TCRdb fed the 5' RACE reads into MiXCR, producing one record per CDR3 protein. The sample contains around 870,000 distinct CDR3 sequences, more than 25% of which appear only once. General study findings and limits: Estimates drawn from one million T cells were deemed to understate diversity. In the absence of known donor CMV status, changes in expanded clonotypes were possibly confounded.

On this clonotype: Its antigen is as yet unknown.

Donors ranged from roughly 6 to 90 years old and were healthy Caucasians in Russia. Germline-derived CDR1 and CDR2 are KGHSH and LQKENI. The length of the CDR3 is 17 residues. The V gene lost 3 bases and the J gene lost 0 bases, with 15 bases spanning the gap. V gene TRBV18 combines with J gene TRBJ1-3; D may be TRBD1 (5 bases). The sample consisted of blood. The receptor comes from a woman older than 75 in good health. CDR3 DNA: TGTGCCAGCTCACCTCCTCGACAGCTTTACTCTGGAAACACCATATATTTT. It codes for CASSPPRQLYSGNTIYF.